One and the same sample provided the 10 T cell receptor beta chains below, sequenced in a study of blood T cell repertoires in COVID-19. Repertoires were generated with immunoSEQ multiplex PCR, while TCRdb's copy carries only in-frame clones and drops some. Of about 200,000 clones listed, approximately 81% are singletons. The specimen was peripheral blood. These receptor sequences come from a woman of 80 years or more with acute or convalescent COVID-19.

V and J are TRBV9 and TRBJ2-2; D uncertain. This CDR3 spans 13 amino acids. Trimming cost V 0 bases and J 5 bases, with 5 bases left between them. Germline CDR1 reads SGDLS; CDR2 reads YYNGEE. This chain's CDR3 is CASSVATTGELFF. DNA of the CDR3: TGTGCCAGCAGCGTAGCTACGACCGGGGAGCTGTTTTTT.

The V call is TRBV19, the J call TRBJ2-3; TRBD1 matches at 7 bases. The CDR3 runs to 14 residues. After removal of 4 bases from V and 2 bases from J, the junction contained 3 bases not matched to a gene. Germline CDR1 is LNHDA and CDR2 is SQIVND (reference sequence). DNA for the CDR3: TGTGCCAGTAGTACAGGGGGAGTCACAGATACGCAGTATTTT. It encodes CASSTGGVTDTQYF.

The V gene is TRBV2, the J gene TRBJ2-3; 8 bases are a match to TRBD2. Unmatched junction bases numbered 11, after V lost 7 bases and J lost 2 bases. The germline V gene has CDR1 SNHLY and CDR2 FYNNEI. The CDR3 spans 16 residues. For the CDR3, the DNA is TGTGCCAGCACCATGAGGGGCGGGGGGTCCACAGATACGCAGTATTTT. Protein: CASTMRGGGSTDTQYF.

The CDR3 bases are TGTGCCAGCAGTTACTCCCGGGGATACTATGGCTACACCTTC. As protein: CASSYSRGYYGYTF. The chain recombines TRBV6-5 with TRBJ1-2; D is unresolved. The CDR3 spans 14 residues. V dropped 0 bases and J dropped 3 bases, with 8 bases sitting between them. CDR1 is MNHEY, CDR2 SVGAGI, per germline.

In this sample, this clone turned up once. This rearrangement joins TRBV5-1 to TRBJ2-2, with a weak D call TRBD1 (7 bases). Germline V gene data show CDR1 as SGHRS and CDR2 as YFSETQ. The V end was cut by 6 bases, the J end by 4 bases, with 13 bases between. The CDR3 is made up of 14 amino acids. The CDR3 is CASMEGATTGELFF. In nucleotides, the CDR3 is TGCGCCAGCATGGAGGGGGCGACCACCGGGGAGCTGTTTTTT.

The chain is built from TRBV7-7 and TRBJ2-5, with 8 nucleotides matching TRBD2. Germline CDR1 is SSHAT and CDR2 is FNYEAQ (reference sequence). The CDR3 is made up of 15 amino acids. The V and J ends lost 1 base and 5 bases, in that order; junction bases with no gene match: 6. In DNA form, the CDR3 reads TGTGCCAGCAGCTTAGTCGGGGGGGCCCCCGAGACCCAGTACTTC. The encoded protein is CASSLVGGAPETQYF.

The CDR3 DNA is TGTGCCAGCTCGACCGGGACTAGCGGGGGGTATGAGCAGTTCTTC. It codes for CASSTGTSGGYEQFF. The chain combines TRBV18 with TRBJ2-1; 15 bases match TRBD2. Germline assignment: CDR1 KGHSH and CDR2 LQKENI. The CDR3 sequence is 15 residues long. V was clipped by 6 bases and J by 8 bases; unmatched bases: 5.

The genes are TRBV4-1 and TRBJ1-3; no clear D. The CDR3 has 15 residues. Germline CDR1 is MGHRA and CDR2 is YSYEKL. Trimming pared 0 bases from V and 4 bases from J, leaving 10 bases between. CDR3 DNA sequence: TGCGCCAGCAGCCAAGAGGTCACGCGCGGAAACACCATATATTTT. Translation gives CASSQEVTRGNTIYF.

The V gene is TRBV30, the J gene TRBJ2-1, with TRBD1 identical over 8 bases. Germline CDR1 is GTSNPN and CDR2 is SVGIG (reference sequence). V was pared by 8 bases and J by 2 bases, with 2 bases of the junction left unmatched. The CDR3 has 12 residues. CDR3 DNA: TGTGCCACAGGGGGTACCTACAATGAGCAGTTCTTC. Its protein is CATGGTYNEQFF.

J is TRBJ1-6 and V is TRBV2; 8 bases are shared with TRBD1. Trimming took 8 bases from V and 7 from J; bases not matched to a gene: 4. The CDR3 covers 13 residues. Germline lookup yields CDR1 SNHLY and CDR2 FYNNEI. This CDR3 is CASARQGNSPLHF. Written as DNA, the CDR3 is TGTGCCAGCGCCCGACAGGGGAATTCACCCCTCCACTTT.